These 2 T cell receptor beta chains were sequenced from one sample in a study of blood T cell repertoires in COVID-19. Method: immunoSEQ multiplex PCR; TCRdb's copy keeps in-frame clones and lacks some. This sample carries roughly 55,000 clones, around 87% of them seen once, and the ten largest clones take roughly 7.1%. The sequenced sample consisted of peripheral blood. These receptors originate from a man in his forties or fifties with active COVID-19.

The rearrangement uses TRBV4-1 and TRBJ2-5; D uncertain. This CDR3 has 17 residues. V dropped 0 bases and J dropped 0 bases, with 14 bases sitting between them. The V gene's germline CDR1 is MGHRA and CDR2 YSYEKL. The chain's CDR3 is CASSQEKSNLYQETQYF. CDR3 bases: TGCGCCAGCAGCCAAGAAAAGAGCAATCTGTACCAAGAGACCCAGTACTTC.

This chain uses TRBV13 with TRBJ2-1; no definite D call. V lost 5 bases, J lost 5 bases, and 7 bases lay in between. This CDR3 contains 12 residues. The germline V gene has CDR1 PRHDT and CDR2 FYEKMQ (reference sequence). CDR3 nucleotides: TGTGCCAGCAGCGTTGGGCACAATGAGCAGTTCTTC. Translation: CASSVGHNEQFF.